These 25 T cell receptor beta chains share one sample of origin, sequenced in a study of cytomegalovirus exposure and HLA in healthy donors (dated by TCRdb to the late 2010s). The library was made by the immunoSEQ multiplex PCR assay. For the multiplex PCR, a mixture combining 60 forward primers for TCR Vbeta segments and 13 reverse primers for TCR Jbeta segments was used. TCRdb's version of the immuneACCESS table is confined to in-frame rearrangements and falls short of the full clone set. An unresolved V gene accounts for under half of the shortfall where checked; the remainder is of unknown origin. The sample contains 100,000 to 150,000 clones, over 70% of them found a single time. Roughly 4% of the sample rests with the top ten. The sample consisted of PBMCs. The receptors shown here come from a man in his late teens or twenties in good health and CMV-seropositive.

J is TRBJ1-4 and V is TRBV19; D ambiguous. Looked up from germline, CDR1 is LNHDA and CDR2 is SQIVND (reference sequence). V was cut by 6 bases and J by 6 bases, with 14 bases left in between. This CDR3 is 14 amino acids long. This CDR3 is CASRESDPDEKLFF. The DNA for the CDR3 is TGTGCCAGTAGAGAGTCCGATCCTGATGAAAAACTGTTTTTT. Looking up the rest from reference TRBV19 and TRBJ1-4 gives the full variable domain: DGGITQSPKYLFRKEGQNVTLSCEQNLNHDAMYWYRQDPGQGLRLIYYSQIVNDFQKGDIAEGYSVSREKKESFPLTVTSAQKNPTAFYLCASRESDPDEKLFFGSGTQLSVL.

The chain has TRBV21-1 and TRBJ1-1; TRBD1 is taken as the D call from the table, unchecked against the DNA. TRBV21-1 is a pseudogene locus. CDR3 length equals 16 residues. The CDR3: CASSARDRGQGTEAFF. The CDR3 nucleotides read TGTGCCAGCAGCGCCCGGGACAGGGGGCAGGGCACTGAAGCTTTCTTT.

The chain combines TRBV25-1 with TRBJ2-5, with unresolved D. Germline CDR1 MGHDK, CDR2 SYGVNS. The CDR3 totals 14 residues. V shed 2 bases and J shed 1 base, with 8 bases lying between them. The CDR3 DNA is TGTGCCAGCAGTGAAGGCCACACCCAAGAGACCCAGTACTTC. The encoded protein is CASSEGHTQETQYF.

The chain carries TRBV7-8 and TRBJ1-1; 7 bases map to TRBD1. The CDR3 extends over 14 amino acids. J was trimmed by 6 bases and V by 3 bases; bases with no gene match: 7. CDR1 and CDR2 from the germline V gene are SGHVS and FQNEAQ. CDR3 coding DNA: TGTGCCAGCAGCTTCAGGGGGTTGGGGGCTGAAGCTTTCTTT. Translated, it gives CASSFRGLGAEAFF.

The J gene is TRBJ1-5, the V gene TRBV19; D remains ambiguous. Trimming shortened V by 4 bases and J by 1 base, and 8 bases separated the two germline ends. Germline assignment: CDR1 LNHDA and CDR2 SQIVND (reference sequence). This CDR3 contains 14 residues. The CDR3 nucleotides are TGTGCCAGTAGTAGTTTTCAGAGCAATCAGCCCCAGCATTTT. It translates to CASSSFQSNQPQHF.

This clone occurred a few times. The rearrangement uses TRBV19 and TRBJ2-6; no definite D call. This CDR3 spans 14 amino acids. The V gene's germline CDR1 is LNHDA and CDR2 SQIVND (reference sequence). Trimming shortened V by 9 bases and J by 0 bases, and 9 bases separated the two germline ends. The CDR3 reads CASNELSGANVLTF. The CDR3 region has the DNA TGTGCCAGCAACGAACTCTCTGGGGCCAACGTCCTGACTTTC.

In this sample, this clone turned up a few times. The chain couples TRBV29-1 to TRBJ1-2, with TRBD1 as a possible D gene (5 bases). Germline CDR1 is SQVTM and CDR2 is ANQGSEA. The CDR3 extends over 12 amino acids. Deletions cut 3 bases from V and 6 bases from J, with 11 bases between. The CDR3 protein is CSVEDTGHGYTF. The CDR3, as DNA: TGCAGCGTTGAGGACACCGGTCATGGCTACACCTTC.

V usage is TRBV2 and J usage is TRBJ2-2; TRBD2 aligns across 11 bases. Per the germline V gene, CDR1 is SNHLY and CDR2 is FYNNEI. This CDR3 comprises 16 residues. V trimming: 7 bases; J trimming: 4 bases; junction bases outside the gene matches: 8. Here the CDR3 DNA reads TGTGCCAGCACCGGAACTAGCGGGAGAGGCACCGGGGAGCTGTTTTTT. As protein: CASTGTSGRGTGELFF.

Only a few counts were recorded for this clone. V and J are TRBV4-3 and TRBJ2-1; 10 nucleotides line up with TRBD1. V shed 1 base and J 9 bases; nucleotides not matched to a gene: 6. The CDR3 spans 15 residues. Looked up from germline, CDR1 is LGHNA and CDR2 is YSLEER. The CDR3 region has the DNA TGCGCCAGCAGCCAAGCTTCAGGGACAGGGGTTGAGCAGTTCTTC. As protein: CASSQASGTGVEQFF.

The chain has TRBV2 and TRBJ2-7, with 10 bases identical to TRBD2. Germline CDR1 and CDR2: SNHLY and FYNNEI. Trimming at V came to 4 bases and at J to 3 bases, leaving 12 bases not matched to a gene. The CDR3 consists of 17 residues. This chain's CDR3 is CASSVSLAGVSGYEQYF. The CDR3 DNA reads as TGTGCCAGCAGTGTTTCTCTAGCGGGAGTATCCGGCTACGAGCAGTACTTC.

The chain joins TRBV10-3 to TRBJ2-7, with 9 bases identical to TRBD1. CDR3 length: 16 amino acids. The germline V gene has CDR1 ENHRY and CDR2 SYGVKD. V was clipped by 0 bases and J by 3 bases; unmatched bases: 6. The CDR3 coding sequence is TGTGCCATCAGTGAGTCATACGGACAGGGGAGCTACGAGCAGTACTTC. This codes for CAISESYGQGSYEQYF.

The CDR3 reads CASSLVWTNEQYF. In DNA form, the CDR3 reads TGTGCCAGCAGCTTAGTGTGGACTAACGAGCAGTACTTC. The chain uses TRBV7-8 and TRBJ2-7; TRBD2 might be the D (6 bases). The CDR3 covers 13 residues. CDR1 is SGHVS, CDR2 FQNEAQ, per germline. Between the trimmed V and J ends, which lost 1 base and 5 bases, there was a span of 9 bases.

This chain joins TRBV6-5 and TRBJ2-3; 11 bases align to TRBD2. V dropped 5 bases and J dropped 7; count of bases not matched to a gene: 5. CDR3 length: 14 amino acids. Germline V lookup: CDR1 MNHEY, CDR2 SVGAGI. The DNA for the CDR3 is TGTGCCAGCAGTCGTAGCGGGGGGGCTTATACGCAGTATTTT. Its protein is CASSRSGGAYTQYF.

The chain links TRBV13 to TRBJ2-2; 10 bases map to TRBD2. The junction had 7 bases not matched to a gene; V was cut back by 5 bases and J by 1 base. This CDR3 contains 17 residues. In germline, CDR1 is PRHDT, CDR2 FYEKMQ (reference sequence). The CDR3 is CASSPTIAGGNTGELFF. DNA of the CDR3: TGTGCCAGCAGCCCGACTATAGCGGGAGGGAACACCGGGGAGCTGTTTTTT.

V and J are TRBV6-1 and TRBJ1-2; TRBD1 aligns across 8 bases. Germline loops: CDR1 MNHNS, CDR2 SASEGT. J lost 8 bases, V lost 3 bases, and 8 bases had no gene match. This CDR3 has 14 residues. CDR3 DNA sequence: TGTGCCAGCAGTGAGGCCGGGACAGGTGGCGGCTACACCTTC. Translating it yields CASSEAGTGGGYTF.

This chain links TRBV7-9 with TRBJ2-7, with D perhaps matching TRBD2 (6 bases). V lost 4 bases and J lost 4, with 14 bases in between. This CDR3 contains 14 residues. Germline V gene sequence: CDR1 SEHNR, CDR2 FQNEAQ (reference sequence). CDR3 protein: CASSWRRGPYEQYF. The CDR3 nucleotides read TGTGCCAGCAGCTGGAGGCGGGGTCCGTACGAGCAGTACTTC.

This chain joins TRBV2 and TRBJ2-5, with 8 bases fitting TRBD1. The CDR3 runs to 15 residues. Germline trimming cut 5 bases from V and 4 bases from J; bases unmatched to any gene: 9. CDR1 SNHLY and CDR2 FYNNEI come from the germline V gene. The CDR3 loop is CASSHLRDRTETQYF. CDR3 nucleotide sequence: TGTGCCAGCAGTCATCTCAGGGACAGGACAGAGACCCAGTACTTC.

V gene TRBV5-1 combines with J gene TRBJ1-5, with TRBD1 as a possible D gene (6 bases). The CDR3 spans 16 residues. Trimming removed 0 bases from V and 0 bases from J, with 10 bases in between. Germline V CDR1 and CDR2: SGHRS, YFSETQ. CDR3 residues: CASSLGDTYSNQPQHF. CDR3 nucleotide sequence: TGCGCCAGCAGCTTGGGGGACACCTATAGCAATCAGCCCCAGCATTTT.

This clone was detected only a few times. The rearrangement joins TRBV6-6 to TRBJ2-3; D not resolved. The V and J ends lost 2 bases and 0 bases respectively, with 9 bases between them. The CDR3 is made up of 15 amino acids. CDR1 is MNHNY, CDR2 SVGAGI, per germline (reference sequence). CDR3 sequence: CASSYGAFSTDTQYF. CDR3 sequence (DNA): TGTGCCAGCAGTTACGGAGCGTTTAGCACAGATACGCAGTATTTT.

The chain employs TRBV6-6 and TRBJ2-3; possibly TRBD2 for D (6 bases). CDR1 MNHNY and CDR2 SVGAGI come from the germline V gene (reference sequence). CDR3 length equals 16 residues. V dropped 0 bases and J dropped 3 bases, with 13 bases sitting between them. The CDR3: CASSYSGREPTDTQYF. The CDR3 coding sequence is TGTGCCAGCAGTTACTCGGGCCGGGAGCCAACAGATACGCAGTATTTT.

This clone was seen more than once but under ten times. V usage is TRBV6-5 and J usage is TRBJ2-7, with a tentative D call TRBD2 (6 bases). This CDR3 spans 14 amino acids. Germline values: CDR1 MNHEY, CDR2 SVGAGI. V lost 1 base, J lost 2 bases, and 9 bases lay in between. Written as DNA, the CDR3 is TGTGCCAGCAGTTACTTGGAGGGCACCTACGAGCAGTACTTC. It codes for CASSYLEGTYEQYF.

Here the CDR3 reads CASSIDRAKFYEQYF. The CDR3, as DNA: TGCGCCAGCAGTATAGACAGGGCGAAGTTCTACGAGCAGTACTTC. The chain links TRBV4-3 to TRBJ2-7, with 7 bases fitting TRBD1. CDR1 LGHNA and CDR2 YSLEER come from the germline V gene. J gave up 3 bases and V 6 bases, and 11 bases lay outside the gene matches. The CDR3 spans 15 residues.

This rearrangement joins TRBV12-2 to TRBJ2-5; the tabulated D call, TRBD2, remains unverified against the DNA. TRBV12-2 is reported as a pseudogene. The length of the CDR3 is 19 residues. For the CDR3, the DNA is TGTGCAAGTCGCCCGGGACTAGCGGGAGTGCTCGAGGGAGGAGAGACCCAGTACTTC. The encoded protein is CASRPGLAGVLEGGETQYF.

CDR3 sequence: CASSSGTSGGTYEQYF. CDR3 sequence (DNA): TGTGCCAGCAGCTCAGGGACTAGCGGGGGAACCTACGAGCAGTACTTC. The chain uses TRBV11-2 and TRBJ2-5, with 14 bases lining up with TRBD2. The end of the DNA is better explained by TRBJ2-7, so the J call may be wrong. Germline V gene sequence: CDR1 SGHAT, CDR2 FQNNGV. The CDR3 extends over 16 amino acids.

In DNA, the CDR3 is TGCGCCAGCAGCCAAGATCGAGGGAGCTATGGCTACACCTTC. This gives the protein CASSQDRGSYGYTF. This chain links TRBV4-3 with TRBJ1-2; D not certain. The CDR3 sequence is 14 residues long. The V end was cut by 0 bases, the J end by 4 bases, with 9 bases between. Germline V gene sequence: CDR1 LGHNA, CDR2 YSLEER.